This T cell receptor (beta chain) comes out of a study of blood T cell repertoires in COVID-19. Looking at the study overall: PBMCs, B-cell-depleted T cells, or T cells provided the cDNA or gDNA that made up the material.

Sequencing was performed with immunoSEQ multiplex PCR; in TCRdb, only in-frame clones are kept and a portion is missing. The sample lists 130,000 or so clones, 84% occurring once. The CDR3 is 12 amino acids. The V gene lost 5 bases and the J gene lost 4 bases, with 7 bases spanning the gap. The germline V gene has CDR1 KGHDR and CDR2 SFDVKD. A remark on this clone: The sample carries other DNA sequences with the same CDR3.

Sequenced sample: peripheral blood. The receptor was derived from a woman aged 60-75 years with acute or convalescent COVID-19. V and J are TRBV24-1 and TRBJ1-2, with a possible D match to TRBD1 (5 bases). CDR3 residues: CATSGDSYGYTF. The CDR3 DNA is TGTGCCACCAGTGGTGACAGCTATGGCTACACCTTC.